A few counts support the clone carrying this T cell receptor beta chain. V was clipped by 0 bases and J by 7 bases, with 8 bases between them. CDR3 length: 13 amino acids. Germline V gene lookup returns CDR1 SGHKS and CDR2 YYEKEE (reference sequence). Investigators reverse transcribed all isolated RNA, so they sequenced expressed TCRB transcripts. An average roughly 3.6 million reads came from naive, central memory and regulatory T cell samples. The repertoire was sequenced with immunoSEQ multiplex PCR; TCRdb's copy has only in-frame clones and lacks some. The sample contains roughly 300,000 clones, 8% of which appear only once. A heparinised blood draw that averaged about 120 mL was obtained once from each donor. The sample comes from a study of beta chain features in type 1 diabetes.

This clonotype was obtained from a woman between 18 and 29 years old in good health. Sample: central memory CD4+ T cells from blood. The V gene is TRBV5-5, the J gene TRBJ2-1; D may be TRBD1 (6 bases). The DNA of the CDR3 is TGTGCCAGCAGCTTGGCAACAGGGAATGAGCAGTTCTTC. Translation gives CASSLATGNEQFF. The entire variable domain, with the rest obtained from reference TRBV5-5 and TRBJ2-1, is as follows: DAGVTQSPTHLIKTRGQQVTLRCSPISGHKSVSWYQQVLGQGPQFIFQYYEKEERGRGNFPDRFSARQFPNYSSELNVNALLLGDSALYLCASSLATGNEQFFGPGTRLTVL.